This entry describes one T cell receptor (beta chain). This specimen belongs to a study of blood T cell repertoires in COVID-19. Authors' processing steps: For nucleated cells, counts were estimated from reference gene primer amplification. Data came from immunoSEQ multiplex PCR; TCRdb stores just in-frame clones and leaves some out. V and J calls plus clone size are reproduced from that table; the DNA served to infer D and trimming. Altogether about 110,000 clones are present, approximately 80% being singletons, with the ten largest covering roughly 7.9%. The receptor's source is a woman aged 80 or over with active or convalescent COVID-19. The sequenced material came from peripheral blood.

The DNA for the CDR3 is TGTGCCATCAGTGCTCCAGCGGGAGGAATGGACAATGAGCAGTTCTTC. Protein sequence: CAISAPAGGMDNEQFF. V usage is TRBV10-3 and J usage is TRBJ2-1; TRBD2 agrees at 9 bases. Germline loops: CDR1 ENHRY, CDR2 SYGVKD. V shed 4 bases and J 5 bases; nucleotides not matched to a gene: 9. The CDR3 contains 16 residues.